The 25 T cell receptor beta chains presented below share a single source sample, sequenced in a study of PD-1 blockade in classical Hodgkin lymphoma (TCRdb year 2020). The protocol used for the library was the immunoSEQ multiplex PCR assay. TCRdb's version of the immuneACCESS table is confined to in-frame rearrangements and falls short of the full clone set. An unresolved V gene accounts for under half of the shortfall where checked; the remainder is of unknown origin. This sample holds 4,000 to 6,000 clones; roughly 65% were observed only once. The ten largest clones take up about a quarter of the sample. Per the publication, the time point label means: cycle 4 day 1 (C4D1), after about 6 weeks of nivolumab. Relapse after autologous stem cell transplantation had occurred in all trial patients, and cohorts A, B and C were distinguished by prior brentuximab vedotin exposure. Magnetic negative selection with a Miltenyi CD8+ T cell isolation kit was used to purify CD8+ T cells from thawed PBMCs.

The material was CD8+ T cells from blood, obtained before the fourth cycle of nivolumab. The receptors stem from a human donor with classical Hodgkin lymphoma.

The rearrangement uses TRBV4-1 and TRBJ2-7, with a tentative D call TRBD1 (5 bases). V was cut by 2 bases and J by 11 bases, with 16 bases left in between. The CDR3 extends over 13 amino acids. Germline CDR1 and CDR2: MGHRA and YSYEKL. CDR3 amino acids: CASSQTAGRLEYF. In nucleotides, the CDR3 is TGCGCCAGCAGCCAAACAGCAGGGCGTTTGGAGTACTTC.

The chain links TRBV5-1 to TRBJ2-7; no clear D gene. This CDR3 comprises 14 residues. Trimming removed 2 bases at V and 4 bases at J, with 13 bases between. CDR1 is SGHRS, CDR2 YFSETQ, per germline. CDR3 coding DNA: TGCGCCAGCAGCTTCCGACTGGACGGGTACGAGCAGTACTTC. This translates into CASSFRLDGYEQYF.

In its sample, this clone was seen a few times. V is TRBV27 and J is TRBJ2-1, with a tentative D call TRBD1 (6 bases). Trimming took off 4 bases at V and 4 bases at J, with 14 bases between the two ends. The CDR3 contains 15 residues. The germline gives CDR1 MNHEY, CDR2 SMNVEV (reference sequence). The CDR3 region has the DNA TGTGCCAGCAGTTCGACCGGGACACTATACAATGAGCAGTTCTTC. Its translation: CASSSTGTLYNEQFF.

V and J are TRBV4-1 and TRBJ2-2, with D perhaps TRBD1 or TRBD2 (5 bases each). V lost 0 bases and J 1 base, leaving 9 bases between the germline ends. CDR3 length: 16 residues. Germline V gives CDR1 MGHRA, CDR2 YSYEKL. CDR3 coding DNA: TGCGCCAGCAGCCAAGAGGGGGTGGTGAACACCGGGGAGCTGTTTTTT. It is translated as CASSQEGVVNTGELFF.

As regards this clone: One end of the junction fails to match germline, which may point to a read error. CDR3 in amino acids: CASSQDLGGASYGYTF. CDR3 bases: TGCGCCAGCAGCCAAGATCTCGGGGGTGCGAGCTATGGCTACACCTTC. V gene TRBV13 combines with J gene TRBJ1-2, with a tentative D call TRBD1 (5 bases). The CDR3 runs 16 residues. Germline CDR1 reads PRHDT; CDR2 reads FYEKMQ (reference sequence).

J is TRBJ2-7 and V is TRBV6-1; 8 bases fit TRBD1. The length of the CDR3 is 14 residues. The junction had 8 bases not matched to a gene; V was cut back by 7 bases and J by 3 bases. Per the germline V gene, CDR1 is MNHNS and CDR2 is SASEGT. DNA for the CDR3: TGTGCCAGCATCTACGGACAGGGTCTCTACGAGCAGTACTTC. Amino acid sequence: CASIYGQGLYEQYF.

The chain is built from TRBV9 and TRBJ2-3; TRBD2 aligns across 9 bases. This CDR3 has 16 amino acids. Unmatched junction bases numbered 9, after V lost 3 bases and J lost 4 bases. Germline V gene data show CDR1 as SGDLS and CDR2 as YYNGEE. Here the CDR3 reads CASSAFSGRVADTQYF. DNA of the CDR3: TGTGCCAGCAGCGCGTTTAGCGGGAGAGTCGCAGATACGCAGTATTTT.

The rearrangement uses TRBV6-1 and TRBJ2-2, with 8 bases fitting TRBD2. V shed 3 bases and J 5 bases; nucleotides not matched to a gene: 8. Germline V gene lookup returns CDR1 MNHNS and CDR2 SASEGT. The CDR3 extends over 16 amino acids. The CDR3 DNA reads TGTGCCAGCAGTGACCCACTAGCGGACCCTACCGGGGAGCTGTTTTTT. The encoded protein is CASSDPLADPTGELFF.

The chain couples TRBV27 to TRBJ2-7, with D unclear. Germline CDR1 MNHEY, CDR2 SMNVEV (reference sequence). V lost 6 bases, J lost 3 bases, and 15 bases lay in between. The CDR3 spans 14 residues. The CDR3, as DNA: TGTGCCAGCAGCCCAACCACCTCAGGCTACGAGCAGTACTTC. Its protein is CASSPTTSGYEQYF.

Judged by abundance, this clone is medium-sized. The chain recombines TRBV2 with TRBJ1-2; 8 bases are shared with TRBD1. From germline, CDR1 is SNHLY and CDR2 FYNNEI. The V and J ends lost 9 bases and 13 bases, in that order; junction bases with no gene match: 16. CDR3 length equals 13 residues. In DNA, the CDR3 is TGTGCCAGTCTATTCCTGGCAGGGGGCTTTGGCACCTTC. Residues: CASLFLAGGFGTF.

The chain combines TRBV11-3 with TRBJ2-1; D is ambiguous. V gave up 3 bases and J gave up 6 bases, with 9 bases separating them. CDR1 SGHNT and CDR2 YENEEA come from the germline V gene. The length of the CDR3 is 13 residues. CDR3 DNA sequence: TGTGCCAGCAGCTTGCTATTGAGCAATGAGCAGTTCTTC. It codes for CASSLLLSNEQFF.

The chain couples TRBV6-4 to TRBJ1-4; D might be TRBD1 (6 bases). With 4 bases removed from V and 3 bases from J, the gap between germline ends came to 9 bases. The germline V gene encodes CDR1 MRHNA and CDR2 SNTAGT. The CDR3 is made up of 14 amino acids. CDR3 sequence reads: CASSVGGPNEKLFF. The CDR3 DNA is TGTGCCAGCAGTGTGGGGGGCCCTAATGAAAAACTGTTTTTT.

On this clone: One junction end does not reproduce the germline sequence, and a read error may be involved. V gene TRBV7-9 combines with J gene TRBJ2-1; D is unresolved. The CDR3 contains 14 residues. Germline lookup yields CDR1 SEHNR and CDR2 FQNEAQ (reference sequence). CDR3 region: CASSLVDHNNGQFF. CDR3 DNA: TGTGCCAGCAGCTTAGTCGACCATAACAATGGGCAGTTCTTC.

The gene calls are TRBV6-5 and TRBJ1-1, with D perhaps TRBD1 (6 bases). V was cut by 2 bases and J by 8 bases, with 12 bases left in between. Germline V gene sequence: CDR1 MNHEY, CDR2 SVGAGI. The CDR3 is made up of 13 amino acids. CDR3: CASSYGGAGEAFF. Here the CDR3 DNA reads TGTGCCAGCAGTTACGGGGGGGCGGGGGAAGCTTTCTTT.

This clone was seen once. The chain uses TRBV7-9 and TRBJ1-1, with a possible D match to TRBD1 (6 bases). Germline V lookup: CDR1 SEHNR, CDR2 FQNEAQ (reference sequence). V lost 4 bases, J lost 9 bases, and 21 bases lay in between. This CDR3 contains 15 residues. CDR3 residues: CASSYREQGDVQAFF. The DNA of the CDR3 is TGTGCCAGCAGCTATAGAGAACAGGGAGACGTCCAAGCTTTCTTT.

The chain has TRBV29-1 and TRBJ2-7; D gene unclear. The germline CDR1 and CDR2 sequences are SQVTM and ANQGSEA. This CDR3 region has 12 residues. The CDR3: CRKRPVGYEQYF. DNA of the CDR3: TGCAGAAAACGCCCGGTCGGCTACGAGCAGTACTTC.

The chain is built from TRBV30 and TRBJ2-7; D call uncertain. Germline V gives CDR1 GTSNPN, CDR2 SVGIG (reference sequence). Trimming removed 4 bases at V and 3 bases at J, with 10 bases between. This CDR3 spans 12 amino acids. CDR3 nucleotide sequence: TGTGCCTGGACAAATTCCGTCTACGAGCAGTACTTC. Translated, it gives CAWTNSVYEQYF.

The V gene is TRBV2, the J gene TRBJ2-1, with 13 bases identical to TRBD2. The length of the CDR3 is 17 residues. Germline CDR1 and CDR2: SNHLY and FYNNEI. J was trimmed by 3 bases and V by 7 bases; bases with no gene match: 9. The CDR3 sequence is CASIPGLAGTHYNEQFF. CDR3 nucleotides: TGTGCCAGCATCCCGGGACTAGCGGGAACCCACTACAATGAGCAGTTCTTC.

V usage is TRBV2 and J usage is TRBJ2-4; D may be TRBD2 (5 bases). Trimming removed 3 bases from V and 15 bases from J, with 12 bases in between. The CDR3 runs 11 residues. Germline V gives CDR1 SNHLY, CDR2 FYNNEI. This CDR3 reads CASSDGNPRYF. The CDR3 DNA follows: TGTGCCAGCAGTGACGGGAACCCTAGGTACTTC.

The chain employs TRBV10-3 and TRBJ2-5; 10 positions match TRBD1. Matching the DNA end better, TRBJ2-7 makes the J call doubtful. CDR1 and CDR2 from the germline V gene are ENHRY and SYGVKD. This CDR3 is 15 amino acids long. For the CDR3, the DNA is TGTGCCATCAACCCCGGGACAGGGGTCCCCTACGAGCAGTACTTC. Its translation is CAINPGTGVPYEQYF.

The chain carries TRBV30 and TRBJ2-5; D gene unclear. Germline V gives CDR1 GTSNPN, CDR2 SVGIG (reference sequence). The CDR3 has 13 residues. V was cut by 5 bases and J by 0 bases, with 10 bases left in between. The CDR3 loop reads CAWAQENQETQYF. CDR3 nucleotides: TGTGCCTGGGCCCAGGAGAACCAAGAGACCCAGTACTTC.

This rearrangement joins TRBV18 to TRBJ2-7, with 8 bases fitting TRBD1. Germline CDR1 KGHSH, CDR2 LQKENI. This CDR3 spans 14 amino acids. The V gene end was trimmed by 2 bases and the J gene end by 4 bases; junction bases not matched to a gene: 4. The CDR3 DNA is TGTGCCAGCTCACCAAGGGACAGGTTTTACGAGCAGTACTTC. Residues: CASSPRDRFYEQYF.

This chain joins TRBV5-4 and TRBJ2-2; D call uncertain. CDR3 length: 12 amino acids. Trimming pared 2 bases from V and 6 bases from J, leaving 5 bases between. CDR1 SGHNT and CDR2 YYREEE come from the germline V gene (reference sequence). The CDR3 sequence is CASSFGSGELFF. In DNA, the CDR3 is TGTGCCAGCAGCTTCGGGTCCGGGGAGCTGTTTTTT.

The chain joins TRBV6-5 to TRBJ2-1, with TRBD1 identical over 12 bases. V shed 7 bases and J 8 bases; nucleotides not matched to a gene: 9. CDR3 length: 15 amino acids. Per germline, CDR1 MNHEY and CDR2 SVGAGI. The CDR3 DNA follows: TGTGCCAGCACCATAACCGGGACAGGGGGCGATGAGCAGTTCTTC. Amino acids: CASTITGTGGDEQFF.

The CDR3 reads CASSSPGLLSYEQYF. The CDR3 region has the DNA TGTGCCAGCAGCTCTCCGGGACTCCTGTCCTACGAGCAGTACTTC. The V call is TRBV7-9, the J call TRBJ2-7; a weak D match, TRBD2 (6 bases). The CDR3 covers 15 residues. Trimming stripped 4 bases from V and 1 base from J, with 14 bases between. Germline V CDR1 and CDR2: SEHNR, FQNEAQ (reference sequence).